One and the same sample provided the 20 T cell receptor beta chains below, sequenced in a study of regulatory T cells in long-lasting Graves disease. According to the study, TCR beta libraries were built with iRepertoire HTBI primers and CDR3-region Arm-PCR. TCRdb ran MiXCR on the multiplex PCR reads and lists one entry per CDR3 protein. The sample shows 380,000 or so distinct CDR3 sequences, around 15% of them seen only once. As to time point: newly diagnosed GD, antithyroid drugs for less than 3 months. PBMC-derived RNA was used for the TCR library. These data were also reused for a study on T cells in Graves' hyperthyroidism and ophthalmopathy.

The sequencing here drew on peripheral blood mononuclear cells (PBMCs), taken at new diagnosis, from a patient treated with antithyroid drugs. The receptors here all came from a woman between 18 and 30 years old with Graves disease.

This clonotype was recorded at least ten times. The rearrangement uses TRBV2 and TRBJ2-7; possible D gene TRBD2, 6 bases. V lost 5 bases to trimming and J lost 0 bases, with 11 bases between them. Germline V gene data show CDR1 as SNHLY and CDR2 as FYNNEI. The CDR3 contains 14 residues. In nucleotides, the CDR3 is TGTGCCAGCAGTCCTATGGGGGGCTCCTACGAGCAGTACTTC. This codes for CASSPMGGSYEQYF.

Ten or more counts support this clonotype. V usage is TRBV20-1 and J usage is TRBJ2-3; D gene ambiguous. The V end was cut by 4 bases, the J end by 6 bases, with 5 bases between. This CDR3 contains 10 residues. Germline V gene lookup returns CDR1 DFQATT and CDR2 SNEGSKA (reference sequence). The DNA for the CDR3 is TGCAGTGCTACTCTGGATACGCAGTATTTT. It is translated as CSATLDTQYF.

There are many counts of this clonotype. This chain uses TRBV27 with TRBJ2-3; no clear D gene. The CDR3 totals 13 residues. Germline V gene data show CDR1 as MNHEY and CDR2 as SMNVEV (reference sequence). The V end was cut by 4 bases, the J end by 0 bases, with 5 bases between. Written as DNA, the CDR3 is TGTGCCAGCAGTTCGTTTAGCACAGATACGCAGTATTTT. This codes for CASSSFSTDTQYF.

The chain carries TRBV27 and TRBJ1-5; D gene unclear. CDR1 is MNHEY, CDR2 SMNVEV, per germline (reference sequence). Trimming cost V 10 bases and J 9 bases, with 16 bases left between them. There are 12 residues in the CDR3. In DNA form, the CDR3 reads TGTGCCACCTGGACGGCCTCTCGGCCCCAGCATTTT. Translation: CATWTASRPQHF.

This clonotype has only a few counts. This sequence joins TRBV2 and TRBJ2-2; D perhaps matches TRBD2 (6 bases). Trimming shortened V by 3 bases and J by 6 bases, and 11 bases separated the two germline ends. Germline CDR1 is SNHLY and CDR2 is FYNNEI. There are 14 residues in the CDR3. The CDR3 sequence: CASSEATSPGELFF. DNA for the CDR3: TGTGCCAGCAGTGAGGCTACTAGCCCCGGGGAGCTGTTTTTT.

This clonotype was seen repeatedly, ten times or more. V gene TRBV20-1 combines with J gene TRBJ1-2, with D tentatively TRBD1 (5 bases). Germline CDR1 reads DFQATT; CDR2 reads SNEGSKA (reference sequence). V shed 3 bases and J shed 4 bases, with 12 bases lying between them. This CDR3 region has 13 residues. DNA for the CDR3: TGCAGTGCTAGGGGCCAGGGTGCCTATGGCTACACCTTC. Encoded protein: CSARGQGAYGYTF.

The table lists this clonotype with many counts. The chain employs TRBV4-1 and TRBJ2-3; the match to TRBD2 covers 10 bases. V lost 4 bases and J lost 8; bases outside the gene matches: 6. This CDR3 has 14 residues. The germline V gene has CDR1 MGHRA and CDR2 YSYEKL. The CDR3 spells CASSLAGGGGTQYF. The CDR3 DNA reads TGCGCCAGCAGCCTAGCGGGGGGTGGGGGTACGCAGTATTTT.

This clonotype has at least ten counts. V usage is TRBV30 and J usage is TRBJ1-3; D gene unclear. Trimming left V 4 bases short and J 2 bases short, with 3 bases between. Germline V lookup: CDR1 GTSNPN, CDR2 SVGIG (reference sequence). There are 11 residues in the CDR3. The CDR3 DNA is TGTGCCTGGAATGCTGGAAACACCATATATTTT. It yields the protein CAWNAGNTIYF.

In its sample, this clonotype was seen many times. The CDR3, as DNA: TGTGCCTGGAGTGAGGGGTACGAGCAGTACTTC. It codes for CAWSEGYEQYF. V usage is TRBV30 and J usage is TRBJ2-7; tentative D call: TRBD1 (5 bases). V dropped 1 base and J dropped 4 bases, with 5 bases sitting between them. The V gene's germline CDR1 is GTSNPN and CDR2 SVGIG (reference sequence). CDR3 length: 11 amino acids.

This clonotype was observed at least ten times. The rearrangement joins TRBV12-3 or TRBV12-4 to TRBJ2-1; D is ambiguous. This CDR3 has 12 amino acids. V lost 2 bases, J lost 7 bases, and 6 bases lay in between. CDR3 DNA sequence: TGTGCCAGCAGTTTATTCAATAATGAGCAGTTCTTC. It specifies CASSLFNNEQFF.

This clonotype was seen repeatedly, ten times or more. This chain uses TRBV6-1 with TRBJ2-7; TRBD1 aligns across 10 bases. Germline CDR1 reads MNHNS; CDR2 reads SASEGT. This CDR3 has 16 residues. V lost 5 bases, J lost 7 bases, and 14 bases stayed unmatched. CDR3 in DNA: TGTGCCAGCAGTACGGACCGGGACAGGGGAGCAGGGGAGCAGTACTTC. Protein: CASSTDRDRGAGEQYF.

This rearrangement joins TRBV5-6 to TRBJ2-2, with 12 bases aligning to TRBD1. J lost 2 bases, V lost 3 bases, and 8 bases had no gene match. The CDR3 loop spans 18 amino acids. From germline, CDR1 is SGHDT and CDR2 YYEEEE. This chain's CDR3 is CASSSLGDRGRNTGELFF. In DNA form, the CDR3 reads TGTGCCAGCAGCTCTCTAGGGGACAGGGGGCGAAACACCGGGGAGCTGTTTTTT.

This clonotype was seen at least ten times. The chain has TRBV28 and TRBJ1-1; perhaps TRBD1 as D (5 bases). Germline V gives CDR1 MDHEN, CDR2 SYDVKM. The CDR3 extends over 14 amino acids. The ends were cut back, 7 bases at V and 1 base at J, with 13 bases in the middle. For the CDR3, the DNA is TGTGCCAGCAACCGGGGCATAAAGAACACTGAAGCTTTCTTT. Its translation is CASNRGIKNTEAFF.

The rearrangement uses TRBV5-1 and TRBJ2-2; TRBD2 is a possible D gene (6 bases). The CDR3 extends over 14 amino acids. The ends were cut back, 6 bases at V and 6 bases at J, with 15 bases in the middle. In germline, CDR1 is SGHRS, CDR2 YFSETQ. CDR3 sequence (DNA): TGCGCCAGCACCTCTAAGCGGGTACCCGGGGAGCTGTTTTTT. Translated: CASTSKRVPGELFF.

This clonotype appeared many times. One junction end disagrees with the germline gene, perhaps due to a read error. CDR3: CASERSTDEKLFF. In DNA, the CDR3 is TGTGCCAGCGAAAGATCAACTGATGAAAAACTGTTTTTT. The chain joins TRBV2 to TRBJ1-4; no firm D call. This CDR3 is 13 amino acids long. The germline V gene encodes CDR1 SNHLY and CDR2 FYNNEI.

The gene calls are TRBV30 and TRBJ2-1; TRBD2 is a possible D gene (5 bases). The CDR3 has 14 residues. The germline CDR1 and CDR2 sequences are GTSNPN and SVGIG (reference sequence). V was shortened by 3 bases and J by 9 bases, with 18 bases between the two germline ends. CDR3 bases: TGTGCCTGGAGCCTCCCACGGGGTTTCGGTGAGCAGTTCTTC. The encoded protein is CAWSLPRGFGEQFF.

With respect to this clonotype: This clone may be a read error of a much larger clone one base away. The genes are TRBV28 and TRBJ2-2; no clear D gene. This CDR3 comprises 13 residues. CDR1 is MDHEN and CDR2 is SYDVKM in the germline V gene. DNA of the CDR3: TGTGTCAGCAGCTCGTTGGGGACCGGGGAGCTGTTTTTT. It yields the protein CVSSSLGTGELFF. The entire variable domain, with the rest obtained from reference TRBV28 and TRBJ2-2, is as follows: DVKVTQSSRYLVKRTGEKVFLECVQDMDHENMFWYRQDPGLGLRLIYFSYDVKMKEKGDIPEGYSVSREKKERFSLILESASTNQTSMYLCVSSSLGTGELFFGEGSRLTVL.

This clonotype was counted at least ten times. CDR3 sequence: CASSLSLSYEQYF. The CDR3 DNA is TGTGCCAGCAGTTTATCCTTGTCCTACGAGCAGTACTTC. The chain employs TRBV27 and TRBJ2-7; D is uncertain. CDR3 length equals 13 residues. Germline V gives CDR1 MNHEY, CDR2 SMNVEV (reference sequence). The germline V and J ends were trimmed by 0 bases and 1 base, with 4 bases remaining between them.

This clonotype was counted at least ten times. The chain carries TRBV2 and TRBJ2-7; D might be TRBD1 (5 bases). The CDR3 spans 13 residues. V lost 3 bases and J 6 bases, leaving 12 bases between the germline ends. Germline CDR1 reads SNHLY; CDR2 reads FYNNEI. The CDR3 is CASSDQGFPEQYF. Written as DNA, the CDR3 is TGTGCCAGCAGTGATCAGGGTTTCCCCGAGCAGTACTTC.

This clonotype has ten or more counts. The CDR3 is CASSPVTTAGSGNTIYF. Here the CDR3 DNA reads TGCGCCAGCAGCCCTGTCACGACCGCCGGCTCTGGAAACACCATATATTTT. The chain has TRBV4-1 and TRBJ1-3; D is undetermined. V lost 4 bases to trimming and J lost 0 bases, with 16 bases between them. Germline V gene data show CDR1 as MGHRA and CDR2 as YSYEKL. This CDR3 has 17 amino acids.